The clone carrying this TCR beta chain was seen many times. Antigen: not known. The data were obtained in a study of blood T cells in healthy people across ages. Study-level points and caveats: The study found more naive CD4+ cells and higher diversity in long-lived than aged donors. As age increased, TCR beta diversity per million T cells fell in a roughly linear fashion. Conclusively comparing naive with antigen-experienced cells was impossible with unsorted PBMCs. The percentage of naive T cells correlated strongly with TCR beta diversity.

A sample-barcoded 5' primer and a J-beta primer mix were used in a second PCR of roughly 6 to 11 cycles. Using its own MiXCR run on the 5' RACE reads, TCRdb lists one record per CDR3 protein. Of some 900,000 distinct CDR3 sequences detected, 29% appear once; the ten largest clones hold 15% to 20%. The V and J ends lost 5 bases and 6 bases respectively, with 6 bases between them. The CDR3 is 11 residues long. Germline lookup yields CDR1 MNHNY and CDR2 SVGAGI (reference sequence). The chain combines TRBV6-6 with TRBJ2-3; D uncertain. The TCR was taken from a woman of 80 years or more in good health. The sample consisted of blood. The DNA of the CDR3 is TGTGCCAGCAGTGACCTCGATACGCAGTATTTT. Protein sequence: CASSDLDTQYF.